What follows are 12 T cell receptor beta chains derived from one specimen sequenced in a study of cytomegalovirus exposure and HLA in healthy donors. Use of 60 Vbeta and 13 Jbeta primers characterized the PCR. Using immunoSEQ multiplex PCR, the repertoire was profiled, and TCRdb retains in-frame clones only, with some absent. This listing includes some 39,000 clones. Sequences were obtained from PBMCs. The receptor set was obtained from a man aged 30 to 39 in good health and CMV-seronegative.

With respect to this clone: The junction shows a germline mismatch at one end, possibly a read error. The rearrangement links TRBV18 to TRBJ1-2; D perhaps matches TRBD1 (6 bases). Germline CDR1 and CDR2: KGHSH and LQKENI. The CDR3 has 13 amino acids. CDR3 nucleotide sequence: TGTGCCAGCCCACCAGACAGGAACTATGGCTACACCTTC. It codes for CASPPDRNYGYTF.

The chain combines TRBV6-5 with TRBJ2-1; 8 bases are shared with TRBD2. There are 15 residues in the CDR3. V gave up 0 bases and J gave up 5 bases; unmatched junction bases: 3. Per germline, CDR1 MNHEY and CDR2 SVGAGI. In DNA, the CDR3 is TGTGCCAGCAGTTACTCAAGCGGGGGACACAATGAGCAGTTCTTC. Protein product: CASSYSSGGHNEQFF.

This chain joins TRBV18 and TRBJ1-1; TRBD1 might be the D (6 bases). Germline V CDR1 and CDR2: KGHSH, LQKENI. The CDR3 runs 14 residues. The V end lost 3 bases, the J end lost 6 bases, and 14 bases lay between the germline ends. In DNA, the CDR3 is TGTGCCAGCTCACCCCAGGGGTCCGGGGCTGAAGCTTTCTTT. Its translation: CASSPQGSGAEAFF.

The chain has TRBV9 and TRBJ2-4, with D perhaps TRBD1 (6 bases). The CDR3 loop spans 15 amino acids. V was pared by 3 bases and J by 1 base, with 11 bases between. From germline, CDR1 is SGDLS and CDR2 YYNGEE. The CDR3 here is CASSEQGRAKNIQYF. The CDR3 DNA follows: TGTGCCAGCAGCGAACAGGGAAGGGCCAAAAACATTCAGTACTTC.

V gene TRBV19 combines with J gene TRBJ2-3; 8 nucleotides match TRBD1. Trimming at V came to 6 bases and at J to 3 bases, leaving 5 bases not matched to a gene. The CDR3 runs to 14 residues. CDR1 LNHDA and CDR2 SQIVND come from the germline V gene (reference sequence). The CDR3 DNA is TGTGCCAGTAGGAACAGGGGGAGGACAGATACGCAGTATTTT. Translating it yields CASRNRGRTDTQYF.

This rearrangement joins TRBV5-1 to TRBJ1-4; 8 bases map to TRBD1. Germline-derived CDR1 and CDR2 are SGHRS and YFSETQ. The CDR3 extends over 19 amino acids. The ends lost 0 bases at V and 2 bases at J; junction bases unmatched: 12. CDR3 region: CASSLDPPGTGGTNEKLFF. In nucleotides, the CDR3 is TGCGCCAGCAGCTTGGACCCCCCCGGGACAGGAGGGACTAATGAAAAACTGTTTTTT.

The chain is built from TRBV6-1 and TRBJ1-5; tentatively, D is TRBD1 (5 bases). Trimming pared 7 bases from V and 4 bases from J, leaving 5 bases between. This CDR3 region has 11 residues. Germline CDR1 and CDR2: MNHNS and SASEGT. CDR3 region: CASKGNQPQHF. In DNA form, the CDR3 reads TGTGCCAGCAAGGGGAATCAGCCCCAGCATTTT.

The CDR3 nucleotides are TGTGCCAGCAGCTTAGAGACAGGGGTTGCTTTCTTT. It yields the protein CASSLETGVAFF. V is TRBV7-2 and J is TRBJ1-1; 8 positions agree with TRBD1. V shed 1 base, J shed 11 bases, and the junction held 3 bases outside the gene matches. This CDR3 has 12 residues. Germline assignment: CDR1 SGHTA and CDR2 FQGNSA.

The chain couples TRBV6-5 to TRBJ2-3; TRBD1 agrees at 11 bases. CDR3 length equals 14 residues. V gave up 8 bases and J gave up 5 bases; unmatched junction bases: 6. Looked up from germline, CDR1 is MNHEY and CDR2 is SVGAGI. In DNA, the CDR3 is TGTGCCAGCCAAACGGGACAGGGGGTAGATACGCAGTATTTT. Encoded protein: CASQTGQGVDTQYF.

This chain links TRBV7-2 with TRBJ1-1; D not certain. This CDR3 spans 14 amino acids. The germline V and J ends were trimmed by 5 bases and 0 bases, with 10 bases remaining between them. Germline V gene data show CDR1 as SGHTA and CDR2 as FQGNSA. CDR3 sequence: CASSRRQMNTEAFF. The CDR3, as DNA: TGTGCCAGCAGCCGGCGGCAGATGAACACTGAAGCTTTCTTT.

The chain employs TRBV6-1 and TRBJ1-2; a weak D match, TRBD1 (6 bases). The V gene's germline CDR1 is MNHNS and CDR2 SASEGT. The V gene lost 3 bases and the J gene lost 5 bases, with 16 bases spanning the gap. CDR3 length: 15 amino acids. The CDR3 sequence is CASSENTGTTYGYTF. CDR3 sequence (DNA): TGTGCCAGCAGTGAGAATACCGGGACAACTTATGGCTACACCTTC.

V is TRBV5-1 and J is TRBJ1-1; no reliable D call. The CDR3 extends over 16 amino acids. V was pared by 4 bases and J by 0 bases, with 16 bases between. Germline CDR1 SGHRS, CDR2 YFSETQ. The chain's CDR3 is CASSPGPGMVNTEAFF. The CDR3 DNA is TGCGCCAGCAGCCCCGGGCCGGGGATGGTGAACACTGAAGCTTTCTTT.